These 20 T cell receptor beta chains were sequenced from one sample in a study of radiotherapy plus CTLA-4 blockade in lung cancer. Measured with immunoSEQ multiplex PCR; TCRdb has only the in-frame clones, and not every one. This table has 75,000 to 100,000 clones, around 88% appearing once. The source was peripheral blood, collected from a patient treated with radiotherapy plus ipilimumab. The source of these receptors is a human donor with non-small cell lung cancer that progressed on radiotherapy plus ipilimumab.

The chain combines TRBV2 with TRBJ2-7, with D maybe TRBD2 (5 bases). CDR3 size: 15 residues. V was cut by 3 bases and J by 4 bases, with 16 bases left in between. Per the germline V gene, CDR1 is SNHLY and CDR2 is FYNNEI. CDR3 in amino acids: CASSEDGVGAYEQYF. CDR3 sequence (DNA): TGTGCCAGCAGTGAGGATGGGGTGGGAGCTTACGAGCAGTACTTC.

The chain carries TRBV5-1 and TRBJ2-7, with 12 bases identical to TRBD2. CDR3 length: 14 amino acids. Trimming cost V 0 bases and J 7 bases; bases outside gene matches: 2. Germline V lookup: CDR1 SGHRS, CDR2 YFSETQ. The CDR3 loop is CASSLGLAGAEQYF. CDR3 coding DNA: TGCGCCAGCAGCTTGGGACTAGCGGGAGCGGAGCAGTACTTC.

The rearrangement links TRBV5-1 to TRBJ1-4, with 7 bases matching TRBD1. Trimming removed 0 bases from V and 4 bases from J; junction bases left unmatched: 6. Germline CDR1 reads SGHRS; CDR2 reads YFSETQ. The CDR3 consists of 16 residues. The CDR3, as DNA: TGCGCCAGCAGCTTGGCAGGGGACAGCCTTAATGAAAAACTGTTTTTT. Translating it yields CASSLAGDSLNEKLFF.

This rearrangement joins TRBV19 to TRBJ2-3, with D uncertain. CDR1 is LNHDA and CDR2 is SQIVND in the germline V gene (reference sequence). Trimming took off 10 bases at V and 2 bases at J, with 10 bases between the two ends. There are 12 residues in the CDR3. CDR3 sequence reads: CATSRSTDTQYF. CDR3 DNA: TGTGCCACCTCCAGATCCACAGATACGCAGTATTTT.

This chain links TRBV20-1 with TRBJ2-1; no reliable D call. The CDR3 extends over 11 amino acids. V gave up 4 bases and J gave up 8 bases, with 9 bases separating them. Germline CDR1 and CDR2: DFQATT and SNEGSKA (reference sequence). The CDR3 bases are TGCAGTGCTAACAGAGCCTATGAGCAGTTCTTC. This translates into CSANRAYEQFF.

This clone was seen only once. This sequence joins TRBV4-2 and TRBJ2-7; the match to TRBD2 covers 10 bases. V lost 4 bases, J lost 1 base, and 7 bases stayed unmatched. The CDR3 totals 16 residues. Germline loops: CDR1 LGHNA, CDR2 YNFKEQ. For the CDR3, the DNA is TGTGCCAGCAGCCTTGATACTAGCGGGAATTCCTACGAGCAGTACTTC. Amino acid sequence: CASSLDTSGNSYEQYF.

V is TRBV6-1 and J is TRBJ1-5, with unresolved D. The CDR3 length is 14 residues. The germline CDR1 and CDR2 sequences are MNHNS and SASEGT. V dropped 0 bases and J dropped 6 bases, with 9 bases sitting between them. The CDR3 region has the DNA TGTGCCAGCAGTGAAGCGACCGGGAGTCAGCCCCAGCATTTT. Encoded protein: CASSEATGSQPQHF.

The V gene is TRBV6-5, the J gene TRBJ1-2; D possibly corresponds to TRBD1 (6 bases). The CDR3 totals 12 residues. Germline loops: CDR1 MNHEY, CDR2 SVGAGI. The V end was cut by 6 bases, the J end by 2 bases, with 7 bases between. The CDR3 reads CASRTGNYGYTF. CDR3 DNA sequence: TGTGCCAGCAGAACAGGGAACTATGGCTACACCTTC.

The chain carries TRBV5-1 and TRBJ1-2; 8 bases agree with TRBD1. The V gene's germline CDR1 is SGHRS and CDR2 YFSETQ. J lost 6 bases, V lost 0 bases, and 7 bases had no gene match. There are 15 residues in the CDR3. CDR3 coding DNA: TGCGCCAGCAGCTTGGAGGGCAGGGGGCTCAATGGCTACACCTTC. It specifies CASSLEGRGLNGYTF.

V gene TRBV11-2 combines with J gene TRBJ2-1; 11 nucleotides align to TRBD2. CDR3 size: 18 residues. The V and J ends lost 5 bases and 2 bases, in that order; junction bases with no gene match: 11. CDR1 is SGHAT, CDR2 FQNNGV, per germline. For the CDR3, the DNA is TGTGCCAGCAGCCGCCGAACCCCGGGACTAGCGGCCTACAATGAGCAGTTCTTC. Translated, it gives CASSRRTPGLAAYNEQFF.

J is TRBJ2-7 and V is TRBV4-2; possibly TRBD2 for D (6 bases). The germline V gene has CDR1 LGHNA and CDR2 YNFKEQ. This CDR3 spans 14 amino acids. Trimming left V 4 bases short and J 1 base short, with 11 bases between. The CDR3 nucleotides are TGTGCCAGCAGCCGGGAGGCGGTATCCTACGAGCAGTACTTC. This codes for CASSREAVSYEQYF.

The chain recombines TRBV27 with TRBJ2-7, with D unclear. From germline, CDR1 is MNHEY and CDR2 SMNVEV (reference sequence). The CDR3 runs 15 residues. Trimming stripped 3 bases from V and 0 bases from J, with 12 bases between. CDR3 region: CASSFGSPSSYEQYF. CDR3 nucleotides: TGTGCCAGCAGTTTCGGATCACCGAGCTCCTACGAGCAGTACTTC.

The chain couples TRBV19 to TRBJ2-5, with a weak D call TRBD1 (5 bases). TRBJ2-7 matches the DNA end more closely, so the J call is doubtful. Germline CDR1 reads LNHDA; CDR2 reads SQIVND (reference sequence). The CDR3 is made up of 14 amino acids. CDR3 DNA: TGTGCCAGTAGTATAGGGGGCTTCTCCTACGAGCAGTACTTC. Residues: CASSIGGFSYEQYF.

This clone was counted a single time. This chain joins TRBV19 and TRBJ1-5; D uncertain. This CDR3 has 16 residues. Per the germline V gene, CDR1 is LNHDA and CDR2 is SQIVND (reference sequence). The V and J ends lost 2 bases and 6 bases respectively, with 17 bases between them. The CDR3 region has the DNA TGTGCCAGTAGTATACTCTCCACCTGGACGGGTCAGCCCCAGCATTTT. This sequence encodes CASSILSTWTGQPQHF.

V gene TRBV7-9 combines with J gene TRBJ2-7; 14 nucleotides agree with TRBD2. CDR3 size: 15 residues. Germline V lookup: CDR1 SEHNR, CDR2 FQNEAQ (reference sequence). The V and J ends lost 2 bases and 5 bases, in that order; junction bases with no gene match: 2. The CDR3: CASSLRGLAGDEQYF. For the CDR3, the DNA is TGTGCCAGCAGCTTAAGGGGACTAGCGGGAGACGAGCAGTACTTC.

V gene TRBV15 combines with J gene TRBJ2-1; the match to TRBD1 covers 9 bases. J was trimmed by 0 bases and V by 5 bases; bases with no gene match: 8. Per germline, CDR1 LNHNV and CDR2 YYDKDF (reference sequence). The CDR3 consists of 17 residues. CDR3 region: CATSGRGTGSSYNEQFF. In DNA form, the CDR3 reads TGTGCCACCAGCGGACGGGGGACAGGGAGCTCCTACAATGAGCAGTTCTTC. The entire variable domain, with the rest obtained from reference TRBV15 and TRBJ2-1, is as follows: DAMVIQNPRYQVTQFGKPVTLSCSQTLNHNVMYWYQQKSSQAPKLLFHYYDKDFNNEADTPDNFQSRRPNTSFCFLDIRSPGLGDTAMYLCATSGRGTGSSYNEQFFGPGTRLTVL.

The CDR3 is CASSDTLAGGPSETQYF. The CDR3 DNA is TGCGCCAGCAGCGATACTTTAGCGGGAGGGCCCTCGGAGACCCAGTACTTC. The genes are TRBV5-1 and TRBJ2-5; 11 bases map to TRBD2. The CDR3 is 17 residues long. After removal of 4 bases from V and 5 bases from J, the junction contained 13 bases not matched to a gene. Germline-derived CDR1 and CDR2 are SGHRS and YFSETQ.

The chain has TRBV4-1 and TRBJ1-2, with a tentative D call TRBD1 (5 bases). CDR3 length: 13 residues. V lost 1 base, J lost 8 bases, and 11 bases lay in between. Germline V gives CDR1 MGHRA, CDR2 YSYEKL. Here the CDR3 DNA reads TGCGCCAGCAGCCAAGTAGGTGGGACCGGCTACACCTTC. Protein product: CASSQVGGTGYTF.

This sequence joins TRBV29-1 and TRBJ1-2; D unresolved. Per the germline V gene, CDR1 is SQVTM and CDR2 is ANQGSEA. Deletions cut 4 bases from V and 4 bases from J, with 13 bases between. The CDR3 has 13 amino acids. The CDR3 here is CSVVVGNLYGYTF. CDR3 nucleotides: TGCAGCGTTGTGGTGGGGAATCTCTATGGCTACACCTTC.

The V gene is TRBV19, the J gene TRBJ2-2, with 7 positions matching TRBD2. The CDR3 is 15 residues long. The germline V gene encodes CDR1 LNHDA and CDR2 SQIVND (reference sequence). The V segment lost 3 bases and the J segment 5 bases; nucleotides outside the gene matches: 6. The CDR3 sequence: CASSIPAGGTGELFF. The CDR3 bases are TGTGCCAGTAGTATTCCTGCCGGGGGGACCGGGGAGCTGTTTTTT.